Listed below are T cell receptor beta chains from one sample, sequenced in a study of cytomegalovirus exposure and HLA in healthy donors. Measured with immunoSEQ multiplex PCR; TCRdb has only the in-frame clones, and not every one. Seen here are around 90,000 clones, roughly 58% observed once, and the top ten hold 4.5% to 7%. Material: PBMCs. These receptors all come from a woman aged 25 to 39 in good health and CMV-seropositive. The conserved cysteine and the conserved F or W are not part of the CDR3 here. Each record gives: J gene, V gene, CDR3 protein.

TRBJ2-7,TRBV27,ASSLERVLPYEQY
TRBJ1-1,TRBV28,ASSRRTDLSEAF
TRBJ2-4,TRBV5-1,ASGIGTGAKNIQY
TRBJ2-5,TRBV27,ASSRTLGGETQY
TRBJ2-7,TRBV5-6,ASSFPRRVGEQY
TRBJ2-1,TRBV5-4,ASSLFLAGYNEQF
TRBJ1-2,TRBV4-1,ASSPWGLGGYP
TRBJ1-1,TRBV19,ASLQGNLMNTEAF
TRBJ2-7,TRBV7-6,ASTDESGGLLREQY
TRBJ2-2,TRBV7-9,SSSYWTGGDTGELF
TRBJ2-3,TRBV18,ASSKYRILTDTQY
TRBJ2-7,TRBV30,AWGGQPYEQY
TRBJ1-3,TRBV19,ASSIQGVSGNTIY
TRBJ1-2,TRBV5-7,ASSLGSYGYT
TRBJ2-5,TRBV28,ASSLWRSGGIETQY
TRBJ2-2,TRBV27,ASSPGGELF
TRBJ2-7,TRBV27,ASSLSFDLVIGTGSSYEQY
TRBJ2-3,TRBV7-9,SSSPGGDTQY
TRBJ2-1,TRBV18,ASSPVAGGSNEQF
TRBJ2-3,TRBV2,ASSEGRGTDTQY
TRBJ2-3,TRBV7-3,ASSSYTTDTQY
TRBJ2-7,TRBV27,ASSSSDKYEQY
TRBJ2-3,TRBV9,ASSVGSGGPVDTQY
TRBJ2-3,TRBV5-1,ASSLIAASGGLTDTQY
TRBJ1-2,TRBV10-3,AISGPYADSYGYT
TRBJ1-1,TRBV5-1,ASSSSGGLNTEAF
TRBJ2-3,TRBV4-1,ASSQDKSGASTDTQY
TRBJ2-2,TRBV10-1,ASSEGGLSHTGELF
TRBJ1-2,TRBV11-2,ASSLDQGGSGGYT
TRBJ2-7,TRBV7-2,ASSLAGGQGRYEQY
TRBJ1-1,TRBV7-2,ASSPRTPRQGMNTEAF
TRBJ2-5,TRBV9,ASSVAAGQGLETQY
TRBJ1-2,TRBV18,ASSRDRDYGYT
TRBJ1-6,TRBV10-1,ASSESGVSPLH
TRBJ1-5,TRBV2,ASSSPGTGRNQPQH
TRBJ2-7,TRBV7-9,SSSLTGDEQY
TRBJ1-1,TRBV2,ASSVSRTEAF
TRBJ1-2,TRBV30,AWSLTGDGYT
TRBJ2-5,TRBV5-1,ASSLGPGRRGQQTQY
TRBJ1-1,TRBV30,AWSSQAREAF